A selection of T cell receptor beta chains follows, all from one sample in a study of blood T cell repertoires in COVID-19. Assay: immunoSEQ multiplex PCR; the TCRdb copy retains only in-frame clones and omits some. The profile shows a few hundred thousand clones, roughly 88% of them singletons. The sequencing sample was made of peripheral blood. These TCRs come from a woman in her 50s with active or convalescent COVID-19. Each CDR3 is given with its conserved first and last residue. The D gene is left open where the match is weak. Rows may omit the clone size; those that give it use once, few, many or a size class.

CASSQRMRVPELFF,TGTGCCAGCAGCCAGAGGATGCGGGTTCCGGAGCTGTTTTTT,14,NA,NA,TRBJ2-2,TRBV3-1/TRBV3-2
CASRDSPDTQYF,TGTGCCTCCCGGGACAGCCCAGATACGCAGTATTTT,12,TRBD1,NA,TRBJ2-3,TRBV10-3
CASSLGGAGANVLTF,TGTGCCAGCAGCTTGGGGGGAGCTGGGGCCAACGTCCTGACTTTC,15,NA,NA,TRBJ2-6,TRBV5-5
CASTRGHGDTEAFF,TGTGCCAGCACCCGGGGACATGGGGACACTGAAGCTTTCTTT,14,NA,NA,TRBJ1-1,TRBV5-6
CASSSQMNVNNEQFF,TGTGCCAGCAGCTCCCAGATGAACGTGAACAATGAGCAGTTCTTC,15,NA,NA,TRBJ2-1,TRBV5-5
CAISESQGFETQYF,TGTGCCATCAGTGAGTCCCAGGGGTTTGAGACCCAGTACTTC,14,NA,NA,TRBJ2-5,TRBV10-3
CASSTRVNTEAFF,TGTGCCAGCAGCACCAGGGTTAACACTGAAGCTTTCTTT,13,NA,NA,TRBJ1-1,TRBV7-2
CASSRQTGTATF,TGTGCCAGCAGTCGTCAAACGGGGACAGCTACCTTC,12,TRBD1,NA,TRBJ2-7,TRBV6-6
CASSARQGATGNTIYF,TGTGCCAGCAGTGCTAGACAGGGGGCCACTGGAAACACCATATATTTT,16,TRBD1,NA,TRBJ1-3,TRBV6-1
CASSNQRGSSGNTIYF,TGTGCCAGCAGCAACCAACGGGGGTCCTCTGGAAACACCATATATTTT,16,NA,few,TRBJ1-3,TRBV5-4
CASSIGQGGYGYTF,TGTGCCAGCAGTATAGGACAGGGTGGCTATGGCTACACCTTC,14,TRBD1,NA,TRBJ1-2,TRBV6-5
CASSSSHRLGAYEQYF,TGTGCCAGCAGCTCCTCACACAGGTTAGGGGCCTACGAGCAGTACTTC,16,NA,NA,TRBJ2-7,TRBV7-2
CATSFLTPLHF,TGTGCCACCAGTTTCTTAACACCCCTCCACTTT,11,NA,once,TRBJ1-6,TRBV24-1
CASSQIPVTNSPLHF,TGCGCCAGCAGCCAGATCCCCGTGACAAATTCACCCCTCCACTTT,15,NA,once,TRBJ1-6,TRBV4-1
CASSLAMAGYTF,TGTGCCAGCAGTTTAGCTATGGCCGGCTACACCTTC,12,NA,NA,TRBJ1-2,TRBV12-3/TRBV12-4
CASSQGAVGANVLTF,TGTGCCAGTAGCCAGGGGGCGGTGGGGGCCAACGTCCTGACTTTC,15,TRBD1,NA,TRBJ2-6,TRBV19
CSAKGQGYEQYF,TGCAGCGCAAAGGGACAGGGCTACGAGCAGTACTTC,12,TRBD1,once,TRBJ2-7,TRBV29-1
CASRAGTGDEQYF,TGTGCCAGCAGAGCCGGGACAGGGGACGAGCAGTACTTC,13,TRBD1,NA,TRBJ2-7,TRBV12-3/TRBV12-4
CASSDRPPYEQYF,TGTGCCAGTAGTGACAGACCACCGTACGAGCAGTACTTC,13,NA,NA,TRBJ2-7,TRBV19
CASSPDRSYTGELFF,TGTGCCAGCAGCCCGGACAGGAGCTACACCGGGGAGCTGTTTTTT,15,TRBD1,once,TRBJ2-2,TRBV7-8
CASSKVKAGASSYNEQFF,TGCGCCAGCAGCAAGGTTAAAGCGGGGGCAAGCTCCTACAATGAGCAGTTCTTC,18,TRBD2,NA,TRBJ2-1,TRBV4-1
CASSLSSGRRNEQFF,TGTGCCAGCAGCTTGTCTAGCGGAAGACGGAATGAGCAGTTCTTC,15,TRBD2,NA,TRBJ2-1,TRBV7-9
CASSPRLARSTDTQYF,TGTGCCAGCAGTCCCCGACTAGCGCGCAGCACAGATACGCAGTATTTT,16,TRBD2,NA,TRBJ2-3,TRBV7-2
CASSFDWRAFF,TGTGCCAGCAGTTTCGATTGGAGGGCTTTCTTT,11,NA,NA,TRBJ1-1,TRBV12-3/TRBV12-4
CASSLALRKGVLYF,TGCGCCAGCAGCTTGGCTCTCCGCAAGGGGGTCTTGTACTTC,14,NA,NA,TRBJ2-5,TRBV5-1
CASSLGQGLGEQYF,TGTGCCAGCAGTTTAGGGCAGGGGCTTGGCGAGCAGTACTTC,14,NA,NA,TRBJ2-7,TRBV27
CASSPRRTGGSGANVLTF,TGTGCCAGCTCCCCCCGACGGACGGGGGGCTCTGGGGCCAACGTCCTGACTTTC,18,TRBD2,NA,TRBJ2-6,TRBV18
CASSSTGGPHTEAFF,TGTGCCAGCAGCTCGACAGGGGGCCCGCATACTGAAGCTTTCTTT,15,TRBD1,NA,TRBJ1-1,TRBV11-3
CASSPLGLAKSSYEQYF,TGTGCCAGCTCACCGCTGGGACTAGCGAAAAGCTCCTACGAGCAGTACTTC,17,TRBD2,NA,TRBJ2-7,TRBV18
CAIRPGQNYGYTF,TGTGCCATCAGGCCGGGACAGAACTATGGCTACACCTTC,13,TRBD1,NA,TRBJ1-2,TRBV10-3
CATLTGGGYTF,TGTGCCACTTTGACAGGGGGAGGCTACACCTTC,11,TRBD1,once,TRBJ1-2,TRBV19
CASSSGPTSLSGNEQFF,TGCGCCAGCAGCTCTGGTCCGACTAGCCTAAGTGGGAATGAGCAGTTCTTC,17,TRBD2,NA,TRBJ2-1,TRBV5-1
CASSTERYLYNEQFF,TGCGCCAGCAGCACGGAGCGGTATTTATACAATGAGCAGTTCTTC,15,NA,once,TRBJ2-1,TRBV4-1
CASGGTVPNTEAFF,TGTGCCAGCGGAGGGACAGTTCCGAACACTGAAGCTTTCTTT,14,TRBD1,NA,TRBJ1-1,TRBV2
CATSRLQGMTDTQYF,TGTGCCACCAGCAGGCTACAGGGGATGACAGATACGCAGTATTTT,15,TRBD1,NA,TRBJ2-3,TRBV15
CASSPRTGVGETQYF,TGTGCCAGCTCACCACGGACAGGGGTAGGAGAGACCCAGTACTTC,15,TRBD1,NA,TRBJ2-5,TRBV18
CASSLYGGNTEAFF,TGTGCCAGCAGCTTGTACGGGGGAAACACTGAAGCTTTCTTT,14,NA,NA,TRBJ1-1,TRBV5-4